This TCR beta chain appears in the sequencing data of a study of T cells after yellow fever vaccination. Turning to the study itself: Any fraction with a low cell number was prepared using SMART-Seq v4 Ultra Low Input. General observations from the study: Though weaker, the secondary response peaked faster, on day 5 versus 15.

Generation of TCR cDNA used 5'RACE template switching (which added a universal primer site and UMIs). One entry per CDR3 protein, called by TCRdb with MiXCR from the 5' RACE reads. Counted here are some 350,000 distinct CDR3 sequences, roughly 4% occurring once; the ten biggest clones make up around 24%. This clonotype showed up just a few times. Its specificity is not known. The sequence came from a man younger than 30 who received the YFV17D yellow fever vaccine. Sequencing was performed on PBMCs, taken 5 days after the yellow fever booster vaccination.

The DNA of the CDR3 is TGCAGCGTTGTATGGGGGATAGGAACAGATACGCAGTATTTT. Its translation: CSVVWGIGTDTQYF. The chain joins TRBV29-1 to TRBJ2-3; perhaps D is TRBD1 or TRBD2 (5 bases each). The germline gives CDR1 SQVTM, CDR2 ANQGSEA. This CDR3 region has 14 residues. V shed 4 bases and J shed 3 bases, with 14 bases lying between them.